The next 8 T cell receptor beta chains were all read from a single sample in a study of blood T cells in healthy people across ages. A second PCR, run for about 6 to 12 cycles, used a sample-barcoded 5' primer plus a J-beta primer mix. MiXCR was run by TCRdb on the 5' RACE reads, yielding one entry per CDR3 protein. The sample carries hundreds of thousands of distinct CDR3 sequences, roughly 50% recorded once. Sequenced input: blood. The receptors were sampled from an older woman in good health.

This clonotype has a single count. The gene calls are TRBV20-1 and TRBJ2-5, with TRBD1 matching over 7 bases. CDR1 is DFQATT and CDR2 is SNEGSKA in the germline V gene (reference sequence). J was trimmed by 4 bases and V by 5 bases; bases with no gene match: 10. The CDR3 is 14 residues long. The CDR3, as DNA: TGCAGTGCTGATGACAGGGAGATTAGAGAGACCCAGTACTTC. Translated, it gives CSADDREIRETQYF.

On this clonotype itself: It may be a read error: a sequence one base away is much more abundant. This rearrangement joins TRBV20-1 to TRBJ2-3; no clear D. The CDR3 extends over 12 amino acids. The germline CDR1 and CDR2 sequences are DFQATT and SNEGSKA (reference sequence). The germline V and J ends were trimmed by 3 bases and 0 bases, with 4 bases remaining between them. The CDR3 nucleotides read TGCAGTGCTAGCAGTAGCACAGATACGCAGTATTTT. Translation gives CSASSSTDTQYF.

This clonotype was detected many times. The chain links TRBV7-2 to TRBJ2-5; D unclear. V was pared by 5 bases and J by 5 bases, with 15 bases between. This CDR3 region has 14 residues. Germline values: CDR1 SGHTA, CDR2 FQGNSA. The CDR3 here is CASSTRTGGETQYF. CDR3 bases: TGTGCCAGCAGCACCCGGACGGGCGGCGAGACCCAGTACTTC.

The chain has TRBV7-6 and TRBJ2-6; 10 nucleotides line up with TRBD1. From germline, CDR1 is SGHVS and CDR2 FNYEAQ. The CDR3 has 18 residues. J was trimmed by 1 base and V by 1 base; bases with no gene match: 4. The CDR3 protein is CASSLGSGQGSGANVLTF. The CDR3 nucleotides read TGTGCCAGCAGCTTAGGCTCGGGACAGGGGTCTGGGGCCAACGTCCTGACTTTC.

The genes are TRBV7-2 and TRBJ1-5; possible D gene TRBD1, 5 bases. V lost 2 bases and J 3 bases, leaving 14 bases between the germline ends. This CDR3 has 16 residues. The germline V gene has CDR1 SGHTA and CDR2 FQGNSA. CDR3 protein: CASSLFRGGNNQPQHF. The CDR3, as DNA: TGTGCCAGCAGCTTATTCCGGGGGGGGAACAATCAGCCCCAGCATTTT.

The rearrangement joins TRBV29-1 to TRBJ1-2, with 10 bases identical to TRBD1. Losses at the gene ends were 3 bases for V and 6 bases for J; bases not matched to a gene: 4. Germline CDR1 reads SQVTM; CDR2 reads ANQGSEA. The CDR3 sequence is 13 residues long. The CDR3 protein is CSVDGTGEDGYTF. The CDR3 region has the DNA TGCAGCGTTGACGGGACAGGGGAGGATGGCTACACCTTC.

On this clonotype: This may be a read error: a much more frequent sequence differs by one nucleotide. The chain couples TRBV13 to TRBJ2-7, with D possibly matching TRBD2 (5 bases). The germline V gene encodes CDR1 PRHDT and CDR2 FYEKMQ (reference sequence). This CDR3 region has 15 residues. CDR3 amino acids: CASSLRAAVSDEQYF. CDR3 sequence (DNA): TGTGCCAGCAGCTTAAGAGCGGCCGTCTCCGACGAGCAGTACTTC.

This clonotype has just a few counts. This sequence joins TRBV20-1 and TRBJ2-3; possibly TRBD1 or TRBD2 for D (5 bases each). Between the trimmed V and J ends, which lost 3 bases and 5 bases, there was a span of 18 bases. The CDR3 contains 15 residues. The germline V gene encodes CDR1 DFQATT and CDR2 SNEGSKA (reference sequence). CDR3 protein: CSASPGTQLGDTQYF. The CDR3 DNA sequence: TGCAGTGCTAGCCCCGGGACCCAATTAGGAGATACGCAGTATTTT.